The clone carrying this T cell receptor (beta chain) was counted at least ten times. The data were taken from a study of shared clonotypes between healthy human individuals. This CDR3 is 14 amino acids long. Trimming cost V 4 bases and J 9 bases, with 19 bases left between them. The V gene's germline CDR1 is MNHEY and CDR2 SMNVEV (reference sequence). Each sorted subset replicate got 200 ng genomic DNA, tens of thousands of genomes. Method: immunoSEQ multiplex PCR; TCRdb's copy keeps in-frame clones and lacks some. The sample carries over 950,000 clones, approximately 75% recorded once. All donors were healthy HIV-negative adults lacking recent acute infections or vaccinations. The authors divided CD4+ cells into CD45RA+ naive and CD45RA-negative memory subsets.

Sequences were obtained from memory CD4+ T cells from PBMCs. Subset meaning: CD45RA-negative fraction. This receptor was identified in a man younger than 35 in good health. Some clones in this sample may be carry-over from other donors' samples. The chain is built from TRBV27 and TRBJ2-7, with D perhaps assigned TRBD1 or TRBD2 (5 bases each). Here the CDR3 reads CASSSLQLGGGQYF. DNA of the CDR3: TGTGCCAGCAGTTCCCTCCAACTGGGTGGGGGGCAGTACTTC.